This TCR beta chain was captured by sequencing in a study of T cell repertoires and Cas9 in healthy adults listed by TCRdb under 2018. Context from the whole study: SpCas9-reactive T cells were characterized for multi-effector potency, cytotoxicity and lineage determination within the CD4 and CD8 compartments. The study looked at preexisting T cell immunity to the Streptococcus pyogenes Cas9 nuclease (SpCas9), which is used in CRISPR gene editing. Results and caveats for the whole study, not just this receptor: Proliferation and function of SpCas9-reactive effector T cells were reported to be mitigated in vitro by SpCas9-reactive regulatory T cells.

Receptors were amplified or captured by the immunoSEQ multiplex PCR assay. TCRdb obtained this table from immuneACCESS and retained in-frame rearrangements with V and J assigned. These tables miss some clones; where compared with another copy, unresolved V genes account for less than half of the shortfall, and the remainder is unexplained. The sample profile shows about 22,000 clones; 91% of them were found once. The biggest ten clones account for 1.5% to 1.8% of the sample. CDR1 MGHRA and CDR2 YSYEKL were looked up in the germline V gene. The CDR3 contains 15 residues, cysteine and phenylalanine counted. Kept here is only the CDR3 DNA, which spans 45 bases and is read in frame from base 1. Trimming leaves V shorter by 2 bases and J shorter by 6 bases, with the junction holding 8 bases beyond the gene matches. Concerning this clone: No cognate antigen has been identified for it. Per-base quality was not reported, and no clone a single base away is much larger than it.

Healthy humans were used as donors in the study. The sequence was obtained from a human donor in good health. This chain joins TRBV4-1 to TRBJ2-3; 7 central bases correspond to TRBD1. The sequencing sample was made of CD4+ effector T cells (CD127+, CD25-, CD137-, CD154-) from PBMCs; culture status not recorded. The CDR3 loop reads CASSQRQGERDTQYF. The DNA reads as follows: TGCGCCAGCAGCCAAAGACAGGGTGAGAGGGATACGCAGTATTTT.